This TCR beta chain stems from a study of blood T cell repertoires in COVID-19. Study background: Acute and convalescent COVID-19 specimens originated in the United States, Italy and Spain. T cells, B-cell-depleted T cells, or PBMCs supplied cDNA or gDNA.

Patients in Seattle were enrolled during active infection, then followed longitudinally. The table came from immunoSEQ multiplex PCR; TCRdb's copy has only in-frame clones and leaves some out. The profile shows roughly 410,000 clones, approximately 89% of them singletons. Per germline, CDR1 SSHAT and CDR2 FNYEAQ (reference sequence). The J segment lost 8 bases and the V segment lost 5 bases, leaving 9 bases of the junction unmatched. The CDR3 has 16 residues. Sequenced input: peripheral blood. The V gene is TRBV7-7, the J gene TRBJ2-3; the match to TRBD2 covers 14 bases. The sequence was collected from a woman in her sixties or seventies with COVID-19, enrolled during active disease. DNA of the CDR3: TGTGCCAGCAGCCACGGACTAGCGGGGGGTGTCGGTACGCAGTATTTT. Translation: CASSHGLAGGVGTQYF.